Following are 17 T cell receptor beta chains from one sample sequenced in a study of cytomegalovirus exposure and HLA in healthy donors. PCR employed 60 Vbeta and 13 Jbeta primers. Libraries were prepared by immunoSEQ multiplex PCR; TCRdb keeps only in-frame clonotypes and omits some of them. The sample includes over 200,000 clones, over 75% of them seen just once. Material for sequencing was PBMCs. The receptors stem from a human donor in good health.

CDR3 sequence: CASGEETGGIYEQYF. CDR3 sequence (DNA): TGTGCTAGTGGTGAGGAGACAGGGGGCATCTACGAGCAGTACTTC. The chain combines TRBV12-5 with TRBJ2-7, with 10 bases fitting TRBD1. The germline V gene has CDR1 LGHNT and CDR2 FRNRAP. The CDR3 runs to 15 residues. Losses at the gene ends were 5 bases for V and 3 bases for J; bases not matched to a gene: 7.

The V gene is TRBV7-9, the J gene TRBJ2-3; maybe TRBD2 (5 bases). CDR1 and CDR2 from the germline V gene are SEHNR and FQNEAQ (reference sequence). CDR3 length equals 17 residues. V shed 1 base and J shed 2 bases, with 16 bases lying between them. The chain's CDR3 is CASSLGGIATHTDTQYF. CDR3 bases: TGTGCCAGCAGCTTAGGTGGAATAGCGACCCACACAGATACGCAGTATTTT.

V gene TRBV28 combines with J gene TRBJ2-2; D unresolved. Germline V gene sequence: CDR1 MDHEN, CDR2 SYDVKM. The CDR3 consists of 13 residues. The ends were cut back, 6 bases at V and 6 bases at J, with 11 bases in the middle. The CDR3 DNA follows: TGTGCCAGCAGCATACAGCTTCCCGGGGAGCTGTTTTTT. Residues: CASSIQLPGELFF.

The rearrangement links TRBV30 to TRBJ1-4, with D possibly matching TRBD1 (6 bases). This CDR3 is built from 16 residues. Trimming pared 0 bases from V and 8 bases from J, leaving 19 bases between. Germline V gives CDR1 GTSNPN, CDR2 SVGIG (reference sequence). CDR3 bases: TGTGCCTGGAGTGTACCTAATCGGGGGGCCAGGGAAAAACTGTTTTTT. This sequence encodes CAWSVPNRGAREKLFF.

The rearrangement uses TRBV7-2 and TRBJ2-7; the D gene is possibly TRBD2 (6 bases). Trimming pared 5 bases from V and 0 bases from J, leaving 17 bases between. Germline CDR1 reads SGHTA; CDR2 reads FQGNSA. The CDR3 sequence is 16 residues long. CDR3 in amino acids: CASSRRTGESSYEQYF. The CDR3 DNA sequence: TGTGCCAGCAGCCGGAGGACGGGAGAGAGCTCCTACGAGCAGTACTTC.

The J gene is TRBJ2-1, the V gene TRBV4-2, with 7 bases aligning to TRBD2. Germline-derived CDR1 and CDR2 are LGHNA and YNFKEQ. The CDR3 totals 17 residues. V lost 4 bases to trimming and J lost 5 bases; unmatched junction nucleotides: 14. CDR3 nucleotides: TGTGCCAGCAGCCCAAATGTCGGCGGGAGTGTCGACAATGAGCAGTTCTTC. Its translation is CASSPNVGGSVDNEQFF.

The chain is built from TRBV7-2 and TRBJ1-1; 8 bases align to TRBD1. This CDR3 region has 15 residues. Germline CDR1 is SGHTA and CDR2 is FQGNSA. V shed 1 base and J 11 bases; nucleotides not matched to a gene: 12. The CDR3 DNA sequence: TGTGCCAGCAGCTTAGGAGAGGGGGGTACAGGGGGGGCTTTCTTT. Protein sequence: CASSLGEGGTGGAFF. The variable domain in full, with the rest retrieved from reference TRBV7-2 and TRBJ1-1, is GAGVSQSPSNKVTEKGKDVELRCDPISGHTALYWYRQSLGQGLEFLIYFQGNSAPDKSGLPSDRFSAERTGGSVSTLTIQRTQQEDSAVYLCASSLGEGGTGGAFFGQGTRLTVV.

The chain employs TRBV27 and TRBJ2-3, with 7 nucleotides matching TRBD1. The CDR3 has 15 residues. Germline trimming cut 5 bases from V and 4 bases from J; bases unmatched to any gene: 9. Germline-derived CDR1 and CDR2 are MNHEY and SMNVEV (reference sequence). CDR3 sequence (DNA): TGTGCCAGCAGTCCGGACAGGATCGTTGCAGATACGCAGTATTTT. Amino acids: CASSPDRIVADTQYF.

The gene calls are TRBV9 and TRBJ2-7; 9 nucleotides agree with TRBD2. After removal of 3 bases from V and 5 bases from J, the junction contained 6 bases not matched to a gene. Germline CDR1 SGDLS, CDR2 YYNGEE. The CDR3 runs to 14 residues. CDR3 sequence: CASSDGSGSNEQYF. CDR3 DNA: TGTGCCAGCAGCGATGGTAGCGGGAGTAACGAGCAGTACTTC.

The J gene is TRBJ2-5, the V gene TRBV16; TRBD1 aligns across 9 bases. The CDR3 spans 13 residues. After removal of 3 bases from V and 5 bases from J, the junction contained 1 base not matched to a gene. Germline CDR1 and CDR2: KGHSY and FQNENV. This CDR3 reads CASSQDRGETQYF. For the CDR3, the DNA is TGTGCCAGCAGCCAGGACAGGGGCGAGACCCAGTACTTC.

This chain links TRBV25-1 with TRBJ1-4, with TRBD1 identical over 9 bases. Trimming took 0 bases from V and 6 from J; bases not matched to a gene: 11. The CDR3 extends over 18 amino acids. Per the germline V gene, CDR1 is MGHDK and CDR2 is SYGVNS. CDR3 loop: CASSEYQGTGTQDEKLFF. The CDR3 DNA reads as TGTGCCAGCAGTGAATATCAGGGGACAGGGACACAGGATGAAAAACTGTTTTTT.

The genes are TRBV19 and TRBJ2-6; D is unclear. CDR1 is LNHDA, CDR2 SQIVND, per germline (reference sequence). The CDR3 is 16 residues long. V was trimmed by 3 bases and J by 0 bases, leaving 9 bases between them. CDR3 residues: CASSMRLLSGANVLTF. The DNA of the CDR3 is TGTGCCAGTAGTATGAGACTGCTCTCTGGGGCCAACGTCCTGACTTTC.

The V gene is TRBV10-3, the J gene TRBJ1-5, with TRBD1 identical over 7 bases. This CDR3 has 14 residues. Germline CDR1 is ENHRY and CDR2 is SYGVKD. Trimming at V came to 3 bases and at J to 6 bases, leaving 5 bases not matched to a gene. The CDR3: CAISEGGWSQPQHF. In DNA, the CDR3 is TGTGCCATCAGTGAAGGGGGCTGGAGTCAGCCCCAGCATTTT.

This chain joins TRBV5-1 and TRBJ2-2; the match to TRBD2 covers 8 bases. This CDR3 has 17 amino acids. Germline-derived CDR1 and CDR2 are SGHRS and YFSETQ. V shed 3 bases and J 7 bases; nucleotides not matched to a gene: 14. The CDR3, as DNA: TGCGCCAGCAGCTCATCCCCGGGCGGGAGGTCTATCGGGGAGCTGTTTTTT. Its protein product is CASSSSPGGRSIGELFF.

The chain combines TRBV5-1 with TRBJ2-5; 14 bases are shared with TRBD2. V shed 0 bases, J shed 5 bases, and the junction held 6 bases outside the gene matches. The germline gives CDR1 SGHRS, CDR2 YFSETQ. The CDR3 runs to 17 residues. CDR3 protein: CASSLGLAGGHAETQYF. For the CDR3, the DNA is TGCGCCAGCAGCTTGGGACTAGCGGGAGGGCACGCGGAGACCCAGTACTTC.

V gene TRBV25-1 combines with J gene TRBJ1-2, with D hard to call. The CDR3 sequence is 13 residues long. Trimming stripped 1 base from V and 5 bases from J, with 8 bases between. Germline V gene lookup returns CDR1 MGHDK and CDR2 SYGVNS. The CDR3 protein is CASSEWRQYGYTF. The CDR3 nucleotides read TGTGCCAGCAGTGAATGGCGGCAGTATGGCTACACCTTC.

The chain employs TRBV7-9 and TRBJ2-5; 7 nucleotides align to TRBD1. This CDR3 has 14 residues. Losses at the gene ends were 3 bases for V and 7 bases for J; bases not matched to a gene: 8. Germline loops: CDR1 SEHNR, CDR2 FQNEAQ (reference sequence). The CDR3 sequence is CASSLGRQGRTQYF. As DNA, the CDR3 is TGTGCCAGCAGCTTGGGGAGACAGGGTAGGACCCAGTACTTC.